In its sample, the clone carrying this TCR beta chain was seen once. Its specificity is not known. Germline and junction disagree at one end, which may indicate a read error. The data derive from a study of neurological immune-mediated disorders. A total of 2 million PBMCs stored at -80 degrees C provided the unsorted libraries. Study-level results: Subjects shared no identical expanded-clone CDR3 amino acid sequences, suggesting private TCR-beta repertoires in all groups. HTLV-1-associated myelopathy led in TCR clonal expansion, while multiple sclerosis ranked lowest, below healthy controls.

CDR3 length equals 12 residues. Germline CDR1 is SGHRS and CDR2 is YFSETQ. Synthesis of cDNA was carried out by template-switch 5'RACE. The reaction used 10-nucleotide random UMIs. Via MiXCR, TCRdb re-called the 5' RACE reads, giving one row per CDR3 protein. The repertoire consists of about 50,000 distinct CDR3 sequences, with approximately 10% occurring once and the leading ten covering 20% to 25%. This TCR was sampled from a middle-aged woman with HTLV-1-associated myelopathy (HAM/TSP). The V and J genes are TRBV5-1 and TRBJ2-3, with D uncertain. The sample taken for sequencing was PBMCs. CDR3 amino acids: CANSLSTDTQYF. CDR3 sequence (DNA): TGCGCCAACAGCTTGTCCACAGATACGCAGTATTTT.